This paragraph reports one T cell receptor beta chain. Its target antigen remains unknown. Base qualities are not at hand, and no much larger clone is one base apart. The hyperthyroidism patients were 18 to 65 years old and newly diagnosed, with a disease duration of less than 2 months. Anyone with other autoimmune diseases, uncontrolled infections, pregnancy or lactation was excluded from the study. Clinical symptoms, serum thyroxine, TRAb, thyroid ultrasound and orbital computed tomography formed the basis of the diagnosis. Total RNA was extracted using Trizol reagent, and RNA quality was checked on an Agilent 2100 Bioanalyzer. The data were obtained in a study of Graves' ophthalmopathy and Graves' hyperthyroidism (dated by TCRdb to the late 2010s). With respect to the entire study: Hyperthyroidism was defined as stable when no progression to ophthalmopathy occurred within 18 months of follow-up. In about 6 hyperthyroidism patients, T-cell repertoires of thyroid tissue and blood were compared. In total, 135 blood samples were TCR-sequenced: 40 to 45 ophthalmopathy, some 75 hyperthyroidism and about 17 hyperthyroidism-to-ophthalmopathy patients. A discovery set of 100 patients (around 44 ophthalmopathy, 57 stable hyperthyroidism) was enrolled to explore V-J signatures distinguishing ophthalmopathy from hyperthyroidism. Following sampling, methimazole starting at 30 mg daily was administered to hyperthyroidism patients, and high-dose intravenous methylprednisolone was administered to ophthalmopathy patients. TCR beta repertoire signatures were used to distinguish Graves' ophthalmopathy from Graves' hyperthyroidism and to predict progression to ophthalmopathy. An independent validation cohort comprised roughly 20 hyperthyroidism patients and around 16 patients who later progressed from hyperthyroidism to ophthalmopathy. Points the paper makes about the study in general: No statistical method was used to predetermine the sample size, and group allocation was not hidden from the investigators. Most expanded thyroid clonotypes with a frequency above 0.001 also appeared in blood, which suggests that blood repertoires may reflect the immune response in the thyroid. In cross-validation, the 13-signature model distinguished ophthalmopathy from stable hyperthyroidism with about 87% sensitivity and about 84% specificity, and in the test set the corresponding values were approximately 80% and 68%. In validation, the model predicted ophthalmopathy progression with more than 70% sensitivity and roughly 72% specificity; fewer than 15 predicted patients were CT-confirmed with GO in a median of roughly 6.8 months.

The V and J ends are trimmed by 2 bases and 6 bases, leaving 13 bases between them. From the cysteine through the phenylalanine, the CDR3 covers 14 amino acids. Only the CDR3 region is kept as DNA, spanning 42 bases read in frame from base 1. The germline V gene encodes CDR1 SQVTM and CDR2 ANQGSEA. For repertoire sequencing, TCR beta CDR3 regions were amplified from RNA transcripts. The first round of RT-PCR was done with HTBI primers and the Qiagen OneStep RT-PCR kit, and was followed by a second round of multiplex PCR, then size selection and purification. Libraries were sequenced on an Illumina HiSeq2000 using paired-end 100 bp reads. On the authors' methods: Reads were processed with SOAPnuke, discarding reads with adapters, uncalled bases, mean Phred below 15, or no exact constant-primer or identifier match. COPE v1.2.5 was used to merge the high-quality paired reads. Each unique nucleotide sequence was defined as a clonotype, and clonotypes were aligned to IMGT TRB V, D and J references with MiTCR v1.1. The analysis was limited to V-J combinations with a frequency above 0.0001, which together covered 99.2% of repertoires. For each V-J combination, a TCR clonal expansion and chaos score was defined as F50 clonal expansion divided by the chaos observed in the TCRdist matrix. Features were reduced by Welch's t-statistics and random forest to approximately 13 V-J combinations, which fed a naive Bayes classifier. The Morisita-Horn index was used to measure how similar the thyroid and blood repertoires were. The public reads were reanalyzed by TCRdb: fastp trimming at Q25, MiXCR alignment, in-frame beta chains only. Rows with a matching CDR3 protein are joined into one entry that keeps the most common DNA and genes. These V and J calls derive from TCRdb rather than the authors' analysis. The sample table contains 500,000 to 700,000 distinct CDR3 sequences; only one count was recorded for just under 40% of them. Roughly 4.5% of the sample lies in the top ten.

In this chain, TRBV29-1 is recombined with TRBJ1-4; possibly the D gene is TRBD1, per 6 matching bases. The specimen was peripheral blood or thyroid tissue (not recorded which). The sequence derives from an adult man with Graves' hyperthyroidism. The bases read TGCAGCGTTGAACGGGGGGCATCCTATGAAAAACTGTTTTTT. Its protein product is CSVERGASYEKLFF. The full variable domain, completed from the reference TRBV29-1 and TRBJ1-4 proteins outside the CDR3, reads SAVISQKPSRDICQRGTSLTIQCQVDSQVTMMFWYRQQPGQSLTLIATANQGSEATYESGFVIDKFPISRPNLTFSTLTVSNMSPEDSSIYLCSVERGASYEKLFFGSGTQLSVL.